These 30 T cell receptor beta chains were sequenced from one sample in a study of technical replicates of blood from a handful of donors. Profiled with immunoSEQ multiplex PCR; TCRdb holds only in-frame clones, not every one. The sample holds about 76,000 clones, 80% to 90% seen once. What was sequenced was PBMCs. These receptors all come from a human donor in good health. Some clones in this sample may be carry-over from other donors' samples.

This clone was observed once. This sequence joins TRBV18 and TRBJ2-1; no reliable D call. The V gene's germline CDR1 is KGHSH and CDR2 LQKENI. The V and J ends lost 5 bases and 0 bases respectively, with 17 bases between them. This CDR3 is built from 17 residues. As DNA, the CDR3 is TGTGCCAGCTCATCTAACAGCCCGTCAAGCTCCTACAATGAGCAGTTCTTC. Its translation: CASSSNSPSSSYNEQFF.

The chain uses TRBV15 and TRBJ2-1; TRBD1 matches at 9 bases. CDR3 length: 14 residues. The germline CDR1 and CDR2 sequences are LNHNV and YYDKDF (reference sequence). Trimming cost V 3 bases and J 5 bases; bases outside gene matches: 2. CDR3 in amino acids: CATSRGQGNNEQFF. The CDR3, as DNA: TGTGCCACCAGCAGGGGACAGGGAAACAATGAGCAGTTCTTC.

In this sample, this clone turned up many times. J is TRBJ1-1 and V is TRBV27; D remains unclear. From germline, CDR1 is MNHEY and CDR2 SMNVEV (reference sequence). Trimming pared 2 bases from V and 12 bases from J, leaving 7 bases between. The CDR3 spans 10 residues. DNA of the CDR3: TGTGCCAGCAGTTTAGGAGGTACTTTCTTT. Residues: CASSLGGTFF.

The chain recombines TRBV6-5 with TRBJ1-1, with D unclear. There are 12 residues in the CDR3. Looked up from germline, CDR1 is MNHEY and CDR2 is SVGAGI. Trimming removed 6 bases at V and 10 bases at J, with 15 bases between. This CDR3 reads CASSLRGRGAFF. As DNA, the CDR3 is TGTGCCAGCAGCTTAAGAGGGCGCGGAGCTTTCTTT.

The CDR3 DNA follows: TGTGCCAGCTCACCACCGACTAGCGGGACCGGCGATGAGCAGTTCTTC. It is translated as CASSPPTSGTGDEQFF. The rearrangement uses TRBV18 and TRBJ2-1, with 11 bases that match TRBD2. The V segment lost 0 bases and the J segment 8 bases; nucleotides outside the gene matches: 6. Germline V gene data show CDR1 as KGHSH and CDR2 as LQKENI. The CDR3 totals 16 residues.

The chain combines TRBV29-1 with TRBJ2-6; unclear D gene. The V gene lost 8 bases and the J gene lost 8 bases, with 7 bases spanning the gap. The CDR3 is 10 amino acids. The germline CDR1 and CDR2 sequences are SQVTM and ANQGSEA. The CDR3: CSHDSNVLTF. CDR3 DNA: TGCAGCCACGACTCCAACGTCCTGACTTTC.

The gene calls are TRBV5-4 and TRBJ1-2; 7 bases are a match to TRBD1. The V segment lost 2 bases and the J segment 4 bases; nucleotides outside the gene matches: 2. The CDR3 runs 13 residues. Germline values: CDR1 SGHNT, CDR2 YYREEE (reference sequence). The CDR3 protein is CASSFQGGYGYTF. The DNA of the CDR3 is TGTGCCAGCAGCTTCCAGGGGGGCTATGGCTACACCTTC.

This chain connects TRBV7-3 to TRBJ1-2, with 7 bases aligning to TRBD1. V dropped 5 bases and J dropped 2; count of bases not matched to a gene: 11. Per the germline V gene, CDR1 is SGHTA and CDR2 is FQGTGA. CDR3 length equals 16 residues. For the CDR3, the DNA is TGTGCCAGCAGCCCGACCGGGACAGAAAAGAACTATGGCTACACCTTC. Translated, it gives CASSPTGTEKNYGYTF.

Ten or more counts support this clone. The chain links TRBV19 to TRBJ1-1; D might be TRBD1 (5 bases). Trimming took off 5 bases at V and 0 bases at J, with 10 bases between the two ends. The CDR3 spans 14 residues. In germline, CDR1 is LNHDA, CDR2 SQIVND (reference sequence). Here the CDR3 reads CASSLSTVNTEAFF. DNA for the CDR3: TGTGCCAGTAGTCTCTCGACAGTGAACACTGAAGCTTTCTTT.

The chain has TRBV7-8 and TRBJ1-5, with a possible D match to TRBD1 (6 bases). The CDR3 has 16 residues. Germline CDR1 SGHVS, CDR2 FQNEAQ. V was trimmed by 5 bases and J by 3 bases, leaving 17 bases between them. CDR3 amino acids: CASSPRTVITNQPQHF. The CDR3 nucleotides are TGTGCCAGCAGCCCCCGGACAGTTATTACCAATCAGCCCCAGCATTTT.

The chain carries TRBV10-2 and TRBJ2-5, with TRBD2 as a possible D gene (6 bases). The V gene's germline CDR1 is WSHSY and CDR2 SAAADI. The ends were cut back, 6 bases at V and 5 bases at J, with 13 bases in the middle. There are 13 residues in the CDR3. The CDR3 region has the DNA TGCGCCAGCAGAATACTAGCTTGGGAGACCCAGTACTTC. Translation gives CASRILAWETQYF.

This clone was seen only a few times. CDR3 loop: CASSPTSGSSYEQYF. As DNA, the CDR3 is TGTGCCAGCTCACCAACTAGCGGTAGCTCCTACGAGCAGTACTTC. V gene TRBV18 combines with J gene TRBJ2-7; 8 bases are a match to TRBD2. The junction had 3 bases not matched to a gene; V was cut back by 2 bases and J by 0 bases. The CDR3 is 15 residues long. Per the germline V gene, CDR1 is KGHSH and CDR2 is LQKENI.

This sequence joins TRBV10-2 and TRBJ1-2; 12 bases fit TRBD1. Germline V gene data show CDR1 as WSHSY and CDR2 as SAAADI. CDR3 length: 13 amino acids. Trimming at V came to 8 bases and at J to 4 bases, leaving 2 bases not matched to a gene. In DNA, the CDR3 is TGCGCCAGCGGGACAGGGGGCAGCTATGGCTACACCTTC. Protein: CASGTGGSYGYTF.

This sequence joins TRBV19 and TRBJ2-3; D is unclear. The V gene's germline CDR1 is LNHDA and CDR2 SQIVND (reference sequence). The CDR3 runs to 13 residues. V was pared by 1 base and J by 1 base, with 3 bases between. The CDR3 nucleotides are TGTGCCAGTAGTATAGGCGGCACAGATACGCAGTATTTT. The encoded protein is CASSIGGTDTQYF.

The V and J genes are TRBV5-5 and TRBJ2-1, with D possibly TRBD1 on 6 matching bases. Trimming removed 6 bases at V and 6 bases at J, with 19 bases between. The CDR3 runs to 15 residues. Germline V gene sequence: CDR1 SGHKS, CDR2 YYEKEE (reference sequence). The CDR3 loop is CASTTRQAARNEQFF. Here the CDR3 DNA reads TGTGCCAGCACCACACGACAGGCCGCCCGCAATGAGCAGTTCTTC.

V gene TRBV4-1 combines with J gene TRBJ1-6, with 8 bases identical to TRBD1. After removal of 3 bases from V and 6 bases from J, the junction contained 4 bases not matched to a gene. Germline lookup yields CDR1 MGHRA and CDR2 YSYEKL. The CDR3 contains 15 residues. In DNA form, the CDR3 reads TGCGCCAGCAGCCACTCAGGGGGCGTTAATTCACCCCTCCACTTT. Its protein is CASSHSGGVNSPLHF.

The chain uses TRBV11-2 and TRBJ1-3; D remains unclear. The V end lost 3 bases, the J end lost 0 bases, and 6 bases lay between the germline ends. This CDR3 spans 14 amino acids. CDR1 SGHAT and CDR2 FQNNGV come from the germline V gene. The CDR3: CASSLFSSGNTIYF. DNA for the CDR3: TGTGCCAGCAGCTTGTTCAGCTCTGGAAACACCATATATTTT.

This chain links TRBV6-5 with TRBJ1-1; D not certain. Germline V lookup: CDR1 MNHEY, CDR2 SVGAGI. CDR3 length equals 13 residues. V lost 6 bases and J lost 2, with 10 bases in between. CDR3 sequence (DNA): TGTGCCAGCAGGATCAGGATTAACACTGAAGCTTTCTTT. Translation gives CASRIRINTEAFF.

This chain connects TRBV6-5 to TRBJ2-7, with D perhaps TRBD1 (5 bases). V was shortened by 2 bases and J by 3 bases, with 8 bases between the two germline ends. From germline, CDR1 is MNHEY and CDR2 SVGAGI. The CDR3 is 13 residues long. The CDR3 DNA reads TGTGCCAGCAGTTACAGGGGAAACTACGAGCAGTACTTC. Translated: CASSYRGNYEQYF.

The CDR3 nucleotides are TGTGCCACCAGCAGCCGGACAGGGGAAGCTCTCTATGGCTACACCTTC. Residues: CATSSRTGEALYGYTF. V and J are TRBV15 and TRBJ1-2, with 9 bases fitting TRBD1. CDR1 and CDR2 (germline): LNHNV, YYDKDF (reference sequence). The V gene end was trimmed by 3 bases and the J gene end by 4 bases; junction bases not matched to a gene: 9. The CDR3 sequence is 16 residues long.

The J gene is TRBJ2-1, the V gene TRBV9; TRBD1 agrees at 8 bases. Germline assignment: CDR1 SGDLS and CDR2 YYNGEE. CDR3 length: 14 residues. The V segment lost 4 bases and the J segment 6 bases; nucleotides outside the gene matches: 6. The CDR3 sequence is CASSYKGQGNEQFF. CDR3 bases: TGTGCCAGCAGCTATAAAGGACAGGGCAATGAGCAGTTCTTC.

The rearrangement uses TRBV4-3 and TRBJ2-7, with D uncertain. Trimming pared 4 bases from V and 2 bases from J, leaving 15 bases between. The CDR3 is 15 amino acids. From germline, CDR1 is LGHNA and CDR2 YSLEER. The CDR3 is CASSRALEIPYEQYF. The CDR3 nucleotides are TGCGCCAGCAGCCGAGCGCTCGAGATCCCCTACGAGCAGTACTTC.

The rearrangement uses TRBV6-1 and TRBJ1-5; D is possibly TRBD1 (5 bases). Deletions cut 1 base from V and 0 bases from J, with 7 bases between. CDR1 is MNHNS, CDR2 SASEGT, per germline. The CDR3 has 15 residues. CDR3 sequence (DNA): TGTGCCAGCAGTGAAGGAGGACATAGCAATCAGCCCCAGCATTTT. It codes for CASSEGGHSNQPQHF.

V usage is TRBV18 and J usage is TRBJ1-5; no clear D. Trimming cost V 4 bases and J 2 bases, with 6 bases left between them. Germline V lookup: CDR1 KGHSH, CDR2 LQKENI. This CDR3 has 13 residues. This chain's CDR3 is CASSRLRNQPQHF. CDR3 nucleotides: TGTGCCAGCTCACGGCTCCGCAATCAGCCCCAGCATTTT. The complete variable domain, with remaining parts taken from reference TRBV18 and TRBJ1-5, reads NAGVMQNPRHLVRRRGQEARLRCSPMKGHSHVYWYRQLPEEGLKFMVYLQKENIIDESGMPKERFSAEFPKEGPSILRIQQVVRGDSAAYFCASSRLRNQPQHFGDGTRLSIL.

CDR3 loop: CASSQATSPTERTGANVLTF. The CDR3 bases are TGCGCCAGCAGCCAAGCCACTAGTCCAACGGAGAGGACTGGGGCCAACGTCCTGACTTTC. This rearrangement joins TRBV4-3 to TRBJ2-6; tentatively, D is TRBD2 (5 bases). The CDR3 totals 20 residues. Germline-derived CDR1 and CDR2 are LGHNA and YSLEER. Trimming took 1 base from V and 2 from J, leaving 21 bases between them.

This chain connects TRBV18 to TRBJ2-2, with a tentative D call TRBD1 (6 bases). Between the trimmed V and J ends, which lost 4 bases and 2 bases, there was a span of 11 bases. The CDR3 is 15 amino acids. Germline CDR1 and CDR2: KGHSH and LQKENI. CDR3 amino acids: CASSQRQENTGELFF. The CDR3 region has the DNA TGTGCCAGCTCACAAAGACAGGAAAACACCGGGGAGCTGTTTTTT.

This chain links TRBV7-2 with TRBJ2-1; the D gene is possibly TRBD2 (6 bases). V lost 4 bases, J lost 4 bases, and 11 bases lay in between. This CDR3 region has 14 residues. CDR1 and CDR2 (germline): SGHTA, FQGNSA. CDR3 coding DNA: TGTGCCAGCAGCTATCGGGACTTTTACAATGAGCAGTTCTTC. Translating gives CASSYRDFYNEQFF.

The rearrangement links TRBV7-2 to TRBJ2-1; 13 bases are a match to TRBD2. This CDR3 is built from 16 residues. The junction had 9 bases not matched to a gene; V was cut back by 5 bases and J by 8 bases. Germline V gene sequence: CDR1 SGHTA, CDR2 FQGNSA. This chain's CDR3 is CASSRAGTSGKYEQFF. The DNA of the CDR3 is TGTGCCAGCAGCCGCGCAGGGACTAGCGGGAAATATGAGCAGTTCTTC.

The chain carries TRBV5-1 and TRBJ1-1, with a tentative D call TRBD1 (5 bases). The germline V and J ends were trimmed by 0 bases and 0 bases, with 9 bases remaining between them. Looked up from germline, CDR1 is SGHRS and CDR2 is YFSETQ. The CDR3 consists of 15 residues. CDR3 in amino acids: CASSLEGRVNTEAFF. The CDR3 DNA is TGCGCCAGCAGCTTGGAGGGCAGGGTGAACACTGAAGCTTTCTTT.

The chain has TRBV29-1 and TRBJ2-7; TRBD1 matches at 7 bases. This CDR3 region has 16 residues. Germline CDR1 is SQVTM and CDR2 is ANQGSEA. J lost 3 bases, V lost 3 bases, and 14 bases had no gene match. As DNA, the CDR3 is TGCAGCGTTGAGGGGACAGAGGGGGCTCAAAGCTACGAGCAGTACTTC. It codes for CSVEGTEGAQSYEQYF.